The 21 T cell receptor beta chains in this list originate from one sample, sequenced in a study of memory CD4+ T cells and cytomegalovirus serostatus. The sort gate was single viable CD3+CD4+CD8-CD45RO+ cells for memory CD4+ T cells. Using immunoSEQ multiplex PCR, the repertoire was profiled, and TCRdb retains in-frame clones only, with some absent. Among tens of thousands of clones listed, about 85% were seen once. Sequenced sample: memory CD4+ T cells from blood. These receptors were taken from an adult in good health and CMV-seronegative.

This clone was seen only a few times. The rearrangement uses TRBV30 and TRBJ1-5, with 7 bases matching TRBD1. In germline, CDR1 is GTSNPN, CDR2 SVGIG (reference sequence). Trimming removed 3 bases from V and 4 bases from J; junction bases left unmatched: 6. The CDR3 contains 14 residues. CDR3 sequence reads: CAWSAGQFNQPQHF. The CDR3 nucleotides read TGTGCCTGGAGCGCGGGACAGTTTAATCAGCCCCAGCATTTT.

The chain combines TRBV5-6 with TRBJ2-7; 16 bases line up with TRBD2. Germline-derived CDR1 and CDR2 are SGHDT and YYEEEE. V trimming: 4 bases; J trimming: 3 bases; junction bases outside the gene matches: 7. This CDR3 spans 17 amino acids. The CDR3 sequence: CASSAGLAGGSFYEQYF. The DNA for the CDR3 is TGTGCCAGCAGCGCGGGACTAGCGGGGGGGTCTTTCTACGAGCAGTACTTC.

This chain links TRBV4-3 with TRBJ2-3; no clear D. This CDR3 is 15 amino acids long. Germline CDR1 LGHNA, CDR2 YSLEER. Trimming removed 3 bases from V and 6 bases from J, with 16 bases in between. The CDR3 sequence is CASSQEKRPSDTQYF. In nucleotides, the CDR3 is TGCGCCAGCAGCCAGGAAAAGAGGCCCAGCGATACGCAGTATTTT.

This chain connects TRBV5-1 to TRBJ1-3, with TRBD1 matching over 8 bases. After removal of 0 bases from V and 1 base from J, the junction contained 9 bases not matched to a gene. The V gene's germline CDR1 is SGHRS and CDR2 YFSETQ. This CDR3 region has 18 residues. The CDR3 coding sequence is TGCGCCAGCAGCTTGGGTCCGGGACAGGAACATTCTGGAAACACCATATATTTT. Translated: CASSLGPGQEHSGNTIYF.

The V gene is TRBV6-1, the J gene TRBJ2-7; the match to TRBD1 covers 8 bases. With V trimmed by 4 bases and J by 5 bases, 1 base remained unmatched. From germline, CDR1 is MNHNS and CDR2 SASEGT. The CDR3 extends over 12 amino acids. CDR3 coding DNA: TGTGCCAGCAGTGCAGGGGGCCACGAGCAGTACTTC. Encoded protein: CASSAGGHEQYF.

The CDR3 DNA is TGTGCCAGCAGCTTAGGGGCGGGGTGGGACAATGAGCAGTTCTTC. This translates into CASSLGAGWDNEQFF. The genes are TRBV7-9 and TRBJ2-1, with D perhaps matching TRBD2 (6 bases). The CDR3 covers 15 residues. Germline values: CDR1 SEHNR, CDR2 FQNEAQ (reference sequence). Trimming left V 1 base short and J 5 bases short, with 12 bases between. Complete variable domain (other parts from reference TRBV7-9 and TRBJ2-1): DTGVSQNPRHKITKRGQNVTFRCDPISEHNRLYWYRQTLGQGPEFLTYFQNEAQLEKSRLLSDRFSAERPKGSFSTLEIQRTEQGDSAMYLCASSLGAGWDNEQFFGPGTRLTVL.

This chain uses TRBV4-2 with TRBJ1-2; D is possibly TRBD1 (5 bases). CDR1 and CDR2 (germline): LGHNA, YNFKEQ. The CDR3 consists of 13 residues. Trimming took off 1 base at V and 6 bases at J, with 9 bases between the two ends. The DNA of the CDR3 is TGTGCCAGCAGCCAAGGTAGACAGAATGGCTACACCTTC. It yields the protein CASSQGRQNGYTF.

This clone has just a few counts. V and J are TRBV6-1 and TRBJ1-6; no definite D call. The V gene lost 1 base and the J gene lost 9 bases, with 10 bases spanning the gap. From germline, CDR1 is MNHNS and CDR2 SASEGT. CDR3 length: 14 residues. The CDR3 reads CASSEGTWGSPLHF. In DNA, the CDR3 is TGTGCCAGCAGTGAAGGGACCTGGGGTTCACCCCTCCACTTT.

In this sample, this clone turned up once. The chain joins TRBV29-1 to TRBJ2-7; 10 bases are shared with TRBD1. Looked up from germline, CDR1 is SQVTM and CDR2 is ANQGSEA. V trimming: 8 bases; J trimming: 0 bases; junction bases outside the gene matches: 4. The CDR3 runs 13 residues. The CDR3 loop is CSTRTGGSYEQYF. Here the CDR3 DNA reads TGCAGCACCCGGACAGGGGGCTCCTACGAGCAGTACTTC.

This chain links TRBV10-3 with TRBJ1-5; a possible D gene is TRBD1 (6 bases). The CDR3 length is 14 residues. The germline CDR1 and CDR2 sequences are ENHRY and SYGVKD. V lost 6 bases, J lost 2 bases, and 11 bases lay in between. This CDR3 reads CAIRPGAGNQPQHF. The DNA for the CDR3 is TGTGCCATCAGGCCAGGGGCCGGCAATCAGCCCCAGCATTTT.

The chain uses TRBV4-3 and TRBJ1-1; the D is unclear. V gave up 4 bases and J gave up 0 bases, with 6 bases separating them. The CDR3 is 13 amino acids. Germline V CDR1 and CDR2: LGHNA, YSLEER. The chain's CDR3 is CASSPFMNTEAFF. The CDR3 coding sequence is TGCGCCAGCAGCCCCTTCATGAACACTGAAGCTTTCTTT.

In this sample, this clone turned up once. The V call is TRBV5-1, the J call TRBJ1-4; D call uncertain. This CDR3 has 14 amino acids. Between the trimmed V and J ends, which lost 5 bases and 4 bases, there was a span of 12 bases. Germline V gene sequence: CDR1 SGHRS, CDR2 YFSETQ. The CDR3 reads CASRRNGDNEKLFF. CDR3 coding DNA: TGCGCCAGCAGGAGGAACGGTGATAATGAAAAACTGTTTTTT.

The CDR3 protein is CASSEVGQGFEKLFF. The CDR3 nucleotides are TGTGCCAGCAGTGAAGTGGGACAGGGGTTTGAAAAACTGTTTTTT. The gene calls are TRBV2 and TRBJ1-4; 10 bases map to TRBD1. Germline assignment: CDR1 SNHLY and CDR2 FYNNEI. The CDR3 extends over 15 amino acids. Trimming removed 1 base from V and 7 bases from J; junction bases left unmatched: 3.

This clone was detected only a few times. J is TRBJ1-6 and V is TRBV6-5; unclear D gene. Germline loops: CDR1 MNHEY, CDR2 SVGAGI. CDR3 length: 15 amino acids. The germline V and J ends were trimmed by 0 bases and 7 bases, with 10 bases remaining between them. The CDR3 is CASSYSRQSNSPLHF. The CDR3 DNA reads TGTGCCAGCAGTTACTCGAGGCAGAGCAATTCACCCCTCCACTTT.

J is TRBJ2-3 and V is TRBV7-8; 9 nucleotides agree with TRBD2. With 4 bases clipped from V and 0 bases from J, the junction kept 8 bases outside the gene matches. This CDR3 has 17 amino acids. Germline V gene lookup returns CDR1 SGHVS and CDR2 FQNEAQ. The CDR3 nucleotides read TGTGCCAGCAGCTGGGACTCGCGGGGGGGCAGCACAGATACGCAGTATTTT. Protein sequence: CASSWDSRGGSTDTQYF.

The V call is TRBV9, the J call TRBJ2-3, with D tentatively TRBD1 (5 bases). Deletions cut 1 base from V and 2 bases from J, with 14 bases between. Germline V CDR1 and CDR2: SGDLS, YYNGEE. This CDR3 is 16 amino acids long. The chain's CDR3 is CASSVRQGGDTDTQYF. CDR3 DNA sequence: TGTGCCAGCAGCGTAAGGCAGGGTGGGGACACAGATACGCAGTATTTT.

The chain links TRBV2 to TRBJ2-5; perhaps TRBD1 as D (6 bases). Germline V gives CDR1 SNHLY, CDR2 FYNNEI. CDR3 length: 15 amino acids. Trimming shortened V by 5 bases and J by 0 bases, and 13 bases separated the two germline ends. This chain's CDR3 is CASSRTGKNQETQYF. The CDR3 DNA reads TGTGCCAGCAGTAGAACAGGGAAAAACCAAGAGACCCAGTACTTC.

The rearrangement uses TRBV5-1 and TRBJ1-6; 7 nucleotides match TRBD1. Germline lookup yields CDR1 SGHRS and CDR2 YFSETQ. The CDR3 covers 16 residues. Trimming took 0 bases from V and 2 from J; bases not matched to a gene: 2. CDR3 sequence: CASSLGDSTYNSPLHF. The CDR3, as DNA: TGCGCCAGCAGCTTGGGGGACAGTACCTATAATTCACCCCTCCACTTT.

This chain uses TRBV7-2 with TRBJ2-1; tentatively, D is TRBD1 or TRBD2 (5 bases each). The CDR3 is 13 residues long. Germline V gene data show CDR1 as SGHTA and CDR2 as FQGNSA. The germline V and J ends were trimmed by 4 bases and 7 bases, with 11 bases remaining between them. The CDR3 sequence is CASSSGTTNEQFF. The CDR3 coding sequence is TGTGCCAGCAGCTCCGGGACGACGAATGAGCAGTTCTTC.

This clone was seen a handful of times. V gene TRBV18 combines with J gene TRBJ2-7; 7 bases are a match to TRBD1. V was clipped by 2 bases and J by 3 bases; unmatched bases: 7. CDR1 and CDR2 from the germline V gene are KGHSH and LQKENI. The CDR3 length is 15 residues. The CDR3 DNA sequence: TGTGCCAGCTCACCAGTACAGGGGTTAGGCTACGAGCAGTACTTC. This translates into CASSPVQGLGYEQYF. Full variable domain (rest looked up from reference TRBV18 and TRBJ2-7): NAGVMQNPRHLVRRRGQEARLRCSPMKGHSHVYWYRQLPEEGLKFMVYLQKENIIDESGMPKERFSAEFPKEGPSILRIQQVVRGDSAAYFCASSPVQGLGYEQYFGPGTRLTVT.

The chain combines TRBV28 with TRBJ2-1, with D maybe TRBD1 (5 bases). CDR3 length: 17 amino acids. Germline lookup yields CDR1 MDHEN and CDR2 SYDVKM. V was clipped by 8 bases and J by 4 bases, with 24 bases between them. The CDR3 region is CASLTPRATHTYNEQFF. In DNA form, the CDR3 reads TGTGCCAGCTTAACTCCCAGGGCGACCCATACGTACAATGAGCAGTTCTTC.